The 15 T cell receptor beta chains below all came from one sample that was sequenced in a study of blood T cell repertoires in COVID-19. Clones were sequenced by immunoSEQ multiplex PCR, and TCRdb holds only the in-frame ones, with some missing. The data contain 85,000 to 110,000 clones, about 86% of them singletons. Specimen: peripheral blood. The receptors originated from a human donor in a cohort sampled during active COVID-19.

The chain uses TRBV6-5 and TRBJ2-5; TRBD1 agrees at 8 bases. Germline V lookup: CDR1 MNHEY, CDR2 SVGAGI. The junction had 3 bases not matched to a gene; V was cut back by 4 bases and J by 2 bases. CDR3 length: 14 amino acids. The CDR3 DNA reads TGTGCCAGCAGTTGGGGGACAGGTCAAGAGACCCAGTACTTC. Amino acids: CASSWGTGQETQYF.

The gene calls are TRBV19 and TRBJ2-7; tentative D call: TRBD2 (6 bases). The V gene's germline CDR1 is LNHDA and CDR2 SQIVND (reference sequence). The V end lost 5 bases, the J end lost 2 bases, and 16 bases lay between the germline ends. This CDR3 is 15 amino acids long. The CDR3 nucleotides are TGTGCCAGTAGTGCACCCATCGGGAGCCCCTACGAGCAGTACTTC. The encoded protein is CASSAPIGSPYEQYF.

The rearrangement links TRBV29-1 to TRBJ2-5; TRBD1 matches 7 bases. This CDR3 is built from 14 residues. The V gene's germline CDR1 is SQVTM and CDR2 ANQGSEA. Trimming at V came to 3 bases and at J to 1 base, leaving 5 bases not matched to a gene. The CDR3 DNA reads TGCAGCGTTGAGGGACAGCTAGTCCAAGAGACCCAGTACTTC. Its translation is CSVEGQLVQETQYF.

This clone was counted a few times. This sequence joins TRBV7-8 and TRBJ2-3; 9 bases fit TRBD2. Germline CDR1 and CDR2: SGHVS and FQNEAQ. The length of the CDR3 is 16 residues. Trimming removed 2 bases from V and 2 bases from J; junction bases left unmatched: 5. The CDR3 here is CASSLSRLADTDTQYF. Here the CDR3 DNA reads TGTGCCAGCAGCTTATCCAGACTAGCGGACACAGATACGCAGTATTTT.

The J gene is TRBJ1-3, the V gene TRBV18; a weak D match, TRBD1 (6 bases). Trimming took 3 bases from V and 0 from J, leaving 9 bases between them. This CDR3 spans 15 amino acids. In germline, CDR1 is KGHSH, CDR2 LQKENI. The CDR3 loop is CASSPYRDSGNTIYF. In DNA, the CDR3 is TGTGCCAGCTCACCCTACAGGGACTCTGGAAACACCATATATTTT.

This clone was picked up one time. The chain combines TRBV6-6 with TRBJ2-7; 8 nucleotides align to TRBD2. V was clipped by 5 bases and J by 2 bases; unmatched bases: 5. This CDR3 is built from 14 residues. CDR1 and CDR2 (germline): MNHNY, SVGAGI (reference sequence). The CDR3 region is CASSLGSGAYEQYF. CDR3 coding DNA: TGTGCCAGCAGTCTCGGTAGCGGGGCCTACGAGCAGTACTTC.

The rearrangement joins TRBV4-1 to TRBJ1-1, with D possibly being TRBD1 (5 bases). This CDR3 is built from 14 residues. V lost 2 bases to trimming and J lost 2 bases, with 9 bases between them. Germline CDR1 is MGHRA and CDR2 is YSYEKL. As DNA, the CDR3 is TGCGCCAGCAGCCAAAAGACAGCAAACACTGAAGCTTTCTTT. Translated, it gives CASSQKTANTEAFF.

CDR3 region: CATSDPLSSGGTQETQYF. Here the CDR3 DNA reads TGTGCCACCAGTGATCCCTTGTCTAGCGGGGGAACACAAGAGACCCAGTACTTC. J is TRBJ2-5 and V is TRBV24-1, with 10 bases that match TRBD2. J gave up 2 bases and V 3 bases, and 11 bases lay outside the gene matches. Germline V gives CDR1 KGHDR, CDR2 SFDVKD. There are 18 residues in the CDR3.

The chain recombines TRBV28 with TRBJ2-1; 10 positions agree with TRBD1. Germline CDR1 reads MDHEN; CDR2 reads SYDVKM. V shed 10 bases and J 3 bases; nucleotides not matched to a gene: 3. The CDR3 loop spans 13 amino acids. For the CDR3, the DNA is TGTGCCACGGGACAGGGGCGCTACAATGAGCAGTTCTTC. Translating it yields CATGQGRYNEQFF.

The V and J genes are TRBV27 and TRBJ1-1; D might be TRBD1 (6 bases). Deletions cut 2 bases from V and 0 bases from J, with 7 bases between. Germline CDR1 reads MNHEY; CDR2 reads SMNVEV (reference sequence). The CDR3 runs to 14 residues. CDR3 loop: CASSLQGMNTEAFF. CDR3 nucleotides: TGTGCCAGCAGTTTACAGGGGATGAACACTGAAGCTTTCTTT.

This clone showed up just once. V is TRBV5-4 and J is TRBJ2-3, with D maybe TRBD2 (5 bases). The CDR3 has 15 amino acids. Trimming removed 1 base from V and 0 bases from J, with 9 bases in between. Germline-derived CDR1 and CDR2 are SGHNT and YYREEE (reference sequence). The CDR3 nucleotides read TGTGCCAGCAGCTTGACTAGTGGCAGCACAGATACGCAGTATTTT. It is translated as CASSLTSGSTDTQYF.

This clone came up once. CDR3 sequence: CASSRGQGNTEAFF. The CDR3 bases are TGTGCCAGCAGTCGCGGACAGGGCAACACTGAAGCTTTCTTT. The gene calls are TRBV7-3 and TRBJ1-1, with TRBD1 matching over 8 bases. Germline trimming cut 6 bases from V and 2 bases from J; bases unmatched to any gene: 5. There are 14 residues in the CDR3. Germline V gene sequence: CDR1 SGHTA, CDR2 FQGTGA.

This rearrangement joins TRBV10-3 to TRBJ2-1; 7 bases line up with TRBD1. Per the germline V gene, CDR1 is ENHRY and CDR2 is SYGVKD. This CDR3 region has 11 residues. V lost 8 bases, J lost 7 bases, and 2 bases stayed unmatched. The chain's CDR3 is CAIAGGNEQFF. The CDR3, as DNA: TGTGCCATCGCAGGGGGAAATGAGCAGTTCTTC.

The chain joins TRBV5-4 to TRBJ2-1; TRBD2 agrees at 15 bases. V shed 1 base and J 8 bases; nucleotides not matched to a gene: 7. The CDR3 is 17 residues long. Germline V gene sequence: CDR1 SGHNT, CDR2 YYREEE (reference sequence). CDR3 nucleotide sequence: TGTGCCAGCAGCTTGATCGGACTAGCGGGAGGGTTCGATGAGCAGTTCTTC. It encodes CASSLIGLAGGFDEQFF.

V is TRBV7-2 and J is TRBJ2-7, with unresolved D. The length of the CDR3 is 13 residues. Trimming removed 5 bases at V and 1 base at J, with 9 bases between. Looked up from germline, CDR1 is SGHTA and CDR2 is FQGNSA. The CDR3 DNA follows: TGTGCCAGCAGCGACGACGGGTCCTACGAGCAGTACTTC. Translation gives CASSDDGSYEQYF.